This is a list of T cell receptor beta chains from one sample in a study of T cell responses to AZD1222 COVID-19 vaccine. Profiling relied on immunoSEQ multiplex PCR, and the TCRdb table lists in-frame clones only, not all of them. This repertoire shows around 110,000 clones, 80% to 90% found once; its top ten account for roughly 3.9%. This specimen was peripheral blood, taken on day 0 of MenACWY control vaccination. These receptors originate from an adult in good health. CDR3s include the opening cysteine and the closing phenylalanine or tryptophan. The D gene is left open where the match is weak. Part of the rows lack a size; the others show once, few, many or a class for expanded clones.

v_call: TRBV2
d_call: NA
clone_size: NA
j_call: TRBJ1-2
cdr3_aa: CASSVSGAYGYTF
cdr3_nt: TGTGCCAGCAGTGTTTCAGGGGCCTATGGCTACACCTTC

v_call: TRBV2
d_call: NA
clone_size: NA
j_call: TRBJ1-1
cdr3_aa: CASSGGWGAAFF
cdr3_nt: TGTGCCAGCAGTGGGGGTTGGGGAGCCGCTTTCTTT

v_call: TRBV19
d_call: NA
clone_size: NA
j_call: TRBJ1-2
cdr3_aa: CASSLEGPINYGYTF
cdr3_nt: TGTGCCAGTAGTTTAGAGGGCCCTATTAACTATGGCTACACCTTC

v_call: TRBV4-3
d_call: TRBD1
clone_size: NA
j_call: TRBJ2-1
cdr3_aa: CASSQERFGTGPYNEQFF
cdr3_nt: TGCGCCAGCAGCCAAGAGAGATTCGGGACAGGGCCCTACAATGAGCAGTTCTTC

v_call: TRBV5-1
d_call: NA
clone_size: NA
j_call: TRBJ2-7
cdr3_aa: CASSLLGPVEQYF
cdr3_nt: TGCGCCAGCAGCCTGCTAGGACCCGTCGAGCAGTACTTC

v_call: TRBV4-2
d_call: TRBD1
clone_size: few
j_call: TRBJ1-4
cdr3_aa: CASSQVPTRTGPNEKLFF
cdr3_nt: TGTGCCAGCAGCCAAGTTCCCACCCGGACAGGACCAAATGAAAAACTGTTTTTT

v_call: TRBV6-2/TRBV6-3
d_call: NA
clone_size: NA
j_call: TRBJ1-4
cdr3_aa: CASSSAPGRRGDERKLFF
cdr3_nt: TGTGCCAGCAGCTCTGCCCCGGGACGCAGGGGAGATGAGCGGAAACTGTTTTTT

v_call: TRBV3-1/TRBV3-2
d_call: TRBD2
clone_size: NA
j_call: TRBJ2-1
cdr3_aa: CASSLRRTSGGGNEQFF
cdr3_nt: TGTGCCAGCAGCCTCCGTCGGACTAGCGGGGGGGGGAATGAGCAGTTCTTC

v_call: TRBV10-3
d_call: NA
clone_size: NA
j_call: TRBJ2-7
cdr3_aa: CAISEGPIRTYEQYF
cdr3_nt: TGTGCCATCAGTGAGGGCCCAATAAGAACCTACGAGCAGTACTTC

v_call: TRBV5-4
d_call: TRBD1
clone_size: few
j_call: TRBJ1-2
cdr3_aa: CASSIQDRANYGYTF
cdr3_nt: TGTGCCAGCAGCATCCAGGACAGGGCTAACTATGGCTACACCTTC

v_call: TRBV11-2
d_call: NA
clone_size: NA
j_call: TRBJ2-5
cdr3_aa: CASSYPYVLAVQETQYF
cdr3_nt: TGTGCCAGCAGCTACCCATACGTACTAGCAGTTCAAGAGACCCAGTACTTC

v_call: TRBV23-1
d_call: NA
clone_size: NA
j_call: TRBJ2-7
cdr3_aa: CASSPTATEFSYEQYF
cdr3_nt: TGCGCCAGCAGTCCCACGGCCACAGAATTCTCCTACGAGCAGTACTTC

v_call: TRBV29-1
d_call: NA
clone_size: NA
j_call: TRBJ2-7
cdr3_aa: CSVEIRGRSSYEQYF
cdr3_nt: TGCAGCGTTGAAATTCGGGGCAGGTCATCCTACGAGCAGTACTTC

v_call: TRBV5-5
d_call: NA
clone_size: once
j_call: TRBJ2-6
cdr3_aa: CASSPSRRGSGANVLTF
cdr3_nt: TGTGCCAGCAGCCCCTCTCGGAGGGGCTCTGGGGCCAACGTCCTGACTTTC

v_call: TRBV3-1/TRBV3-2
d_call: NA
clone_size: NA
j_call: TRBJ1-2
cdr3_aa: CASSQISRGYTF
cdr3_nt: TGTGCCAGCAGCCAAATTTCGAGAGGCTACACCTTC

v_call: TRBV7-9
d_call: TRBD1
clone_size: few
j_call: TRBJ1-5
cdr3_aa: CASSSSGQGGNQPQHF
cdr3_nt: TGTGCCAGCAGCTCCTCCGGACAGGGCGGCAATCAGCCCCAGCATTTT

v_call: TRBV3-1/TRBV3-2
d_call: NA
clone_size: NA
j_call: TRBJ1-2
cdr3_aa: CASSQAGRSALDYGYTF
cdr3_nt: TGTGCCAGCAGCCAAGCGGGCCGGTCTGCTCTGGACTATGGCTACACCTTC

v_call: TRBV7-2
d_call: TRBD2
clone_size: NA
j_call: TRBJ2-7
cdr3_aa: CASSLAGSGSYEQYF
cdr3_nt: TGTGCCAGCAGCTTAGCGGGTAGCGGGTCCTACGAGCAGTACTTC

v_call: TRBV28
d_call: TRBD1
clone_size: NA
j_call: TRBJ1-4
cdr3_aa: CASNNRGLEKLFF
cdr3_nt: TGTGCCAGCAATAACAGGGGGCTTGAAAAACTGTTTTTT

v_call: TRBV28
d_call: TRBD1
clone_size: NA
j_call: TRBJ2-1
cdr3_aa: CASRFRQGIHEQFF
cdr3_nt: TGTGCCAGCAGATTCAGACAGGGTATCCATGAGCAGTTCTTC

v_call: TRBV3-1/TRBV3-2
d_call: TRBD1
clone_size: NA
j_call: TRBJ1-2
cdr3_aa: CASSHRRQGADYGYTF
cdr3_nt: TGTGCCAGCAGCCATCGGCGACAGGGGGCGGACTATGGCTACACCTTC

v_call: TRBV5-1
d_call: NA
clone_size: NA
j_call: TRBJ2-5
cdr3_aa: CASSLEGRQETQYF
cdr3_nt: TGCGCCAGCAGCTTGGAGGGCAGACAAGAGACCCAGTACTTC

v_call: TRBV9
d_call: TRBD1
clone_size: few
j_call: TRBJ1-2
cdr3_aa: CASSVLDRVAWGYTF
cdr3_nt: TGTGCCAGCAGCGTCCTTGACAGGGTCGCATGGGGCTACACCTTC

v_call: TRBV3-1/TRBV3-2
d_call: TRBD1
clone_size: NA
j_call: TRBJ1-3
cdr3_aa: CASSQDPDRTNTIYF
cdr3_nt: TGTGCCAGCAGCCAAGACCCGGACAGGACAAACACCATATATTTT

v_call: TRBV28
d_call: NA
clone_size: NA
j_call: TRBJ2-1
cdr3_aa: CASVARSSYNEQFF
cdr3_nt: TGTGCCAGCGTGGCGCGGAGCTCCTACAATGAGCAGTTCTTC

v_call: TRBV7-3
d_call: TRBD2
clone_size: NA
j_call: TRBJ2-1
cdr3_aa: CASSSSGLAGEQFF
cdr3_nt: TGTGCCAGCAGCTCCTCAGGACTAGCCGGTGAGCAGTTCTTC

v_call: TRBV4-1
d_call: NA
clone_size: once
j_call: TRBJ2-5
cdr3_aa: CASSQVIGQGETQYF
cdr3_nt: TGCGCCAGCAGCCAAGTAATTGGACAAGGAGAGACCCAGTACTTC

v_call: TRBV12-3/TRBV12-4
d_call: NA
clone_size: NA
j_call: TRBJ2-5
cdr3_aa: CASSTDFRSTQYF
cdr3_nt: TGTGCCAGCAGTACGGATTTCCGAAGCACCCAGTACTTC

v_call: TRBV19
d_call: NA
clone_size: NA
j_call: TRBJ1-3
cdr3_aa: CATYSERRAGNTIYF
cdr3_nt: TGTGCCACCTATAGCGAGAGGAGGGCTGGAAACACCATATATTTT

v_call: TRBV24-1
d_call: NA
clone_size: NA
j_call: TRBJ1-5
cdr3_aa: CATSDLGQPQHF
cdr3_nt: TGTGCCACCAGTGATTTGGGTCAGCCCCAGCATTTT

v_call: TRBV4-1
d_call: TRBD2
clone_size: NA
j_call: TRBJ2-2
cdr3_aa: CASSQDIWSSGGISTGELFF
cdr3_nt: TGCGCCAGCAGCCAAGATATTTGGAGTAGCGGGGGAATCTCCACCGGGGAGCTGTTTTTT

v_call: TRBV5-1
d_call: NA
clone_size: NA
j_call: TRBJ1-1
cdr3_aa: CASSFTRNTEAFF
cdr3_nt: TGCGCCAGCAGCTTCACACGGAACACTGAAGCTTTCTTT

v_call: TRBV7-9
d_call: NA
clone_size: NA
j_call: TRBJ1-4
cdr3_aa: CASTKPATNEKLFF
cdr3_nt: TGTGCCAGCACCAAGCCGGCAACTAATGAAAAACTGTTTTTT

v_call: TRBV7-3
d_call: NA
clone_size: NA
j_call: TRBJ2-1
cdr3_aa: CASSLTAGPYNEQFF
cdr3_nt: TGTGCCAGCAGCTTAACGGCGGGGCCCTACAATGAGCAGTTCTTC

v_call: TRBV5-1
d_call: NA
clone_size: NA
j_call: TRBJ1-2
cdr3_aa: CASSPGVGDGYTF
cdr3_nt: TGCGCCAGCAGCCCCGGGGTGGGCGATGGCTACACCTTC

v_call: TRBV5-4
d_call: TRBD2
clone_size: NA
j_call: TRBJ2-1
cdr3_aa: CASSSLAGGDNEQFF
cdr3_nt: TGTGCCAGCAGCTCCCTAGCGGGGGGGGACAATGAGCAGTTCTTC

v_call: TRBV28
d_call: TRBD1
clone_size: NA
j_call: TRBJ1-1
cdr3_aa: CASRPHRGRNTEAFF
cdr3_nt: TGTGCCAGCAGGCCGCACAGGGGGAGGAACACTGAAGCTTTCTTT